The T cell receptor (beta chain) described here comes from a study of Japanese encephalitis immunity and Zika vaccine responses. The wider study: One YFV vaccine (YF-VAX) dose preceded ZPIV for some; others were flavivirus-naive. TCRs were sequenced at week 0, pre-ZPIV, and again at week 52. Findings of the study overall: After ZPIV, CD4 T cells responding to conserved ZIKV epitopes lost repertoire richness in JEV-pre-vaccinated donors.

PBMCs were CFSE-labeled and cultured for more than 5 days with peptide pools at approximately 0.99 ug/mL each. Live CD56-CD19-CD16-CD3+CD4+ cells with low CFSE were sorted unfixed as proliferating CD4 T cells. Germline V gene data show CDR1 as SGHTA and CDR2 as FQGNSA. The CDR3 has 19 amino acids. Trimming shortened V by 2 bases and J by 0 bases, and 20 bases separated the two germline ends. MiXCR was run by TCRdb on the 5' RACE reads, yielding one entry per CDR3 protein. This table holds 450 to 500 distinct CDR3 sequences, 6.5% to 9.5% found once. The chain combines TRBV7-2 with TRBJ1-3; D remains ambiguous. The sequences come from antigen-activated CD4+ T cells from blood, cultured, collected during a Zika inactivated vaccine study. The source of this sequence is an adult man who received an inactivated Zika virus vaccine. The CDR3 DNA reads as TGTGCCAGCAGCTTAAGGTCTTCAACGTCCGTAAGCTCTGGAAACACCATATATTTT. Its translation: CASSLRSSTSVSSGNTIYF.